This is a list of T cell receptor beta chains from one sample in a study of blood T cell repertoires in COVID-19. The table came from immunoSEQ multiplex PCR; TCRdb's copy has only in-frame clones and leaves some out. The data hold 200,000 to 250,000 clones, with approximately 90% observed a single time. The sample comprised PBMCs or T cells enriched from blood (not recorded which). These receptors were taken from a man over 45 who had been exposed to COVID-19. CDR3s include the opening cysteine and the closing phenylalanine or tryptophan. The D gene is left open where the match is weak. Clone size appears in some rows only: once, few, many, or a class for an expanded clone.

17	TRBV7-9	NA	TRBJ2-3	NA	CASSLGAGGRSTDTQYF	TGTGCCAGCAGCTTAGGTGCAGGGGGGAGAAGCACAGATACGCAGTATTTT
13	TRBV10-3	NA	TRBJ1-1	TRBD1	CAIRGQGNTEAFF	TGTGCCATCAGGGGACAGGGCAACACTGAAGCTTTCTTT
18	TRBV6-2/TRBV6-3	NA	TRBJ1-5	NA	CASSYSEEGRLSNQPQHF	TGTGCCAGCAGTTACTCAGAGGAGGGGCGATTAAGCAATCAGCCCCAGCATTTT
13	TRBV6-4	NA	TRBJ2-2	NA	CASSDLRTGELFF	TGTGCCAGCAGTGACTTGAGGACCGGGGAGCTGTTTTTT
14	TRBV6-5	NA	TRBJ1-5	TRBD1	CASRETGNDQPQHF	TGTGCCAGCAGAGAGACAGGGAATGATCAGCCCCAGCATTTT
16	TRBV7-9	NA	TRBJ2-1	TRBD1	CASSLSTGGTYNEQFF	TGTGCCAGCAGCTTAAGTACAGGGGGAACCTACAATGAGCAGTTCTTC
14	TRBV9	NA	TRBJ1-2	TRBD1	CASSKSTGHYGYTF	TGTGCCAGCAGTAAGTCGACAGGGCACTATGGCTACACCTTC
13	TRBV28	NA	TRBJ1-5	NA	CASSLGSYQPQHF	TGTGCCAGCAGTTTAGGCAGTTATCAGCCCCAGCATTTT
16	TRBV27	NA	TRBJ2-5	NA	CASSHRGSGDQETQYF	TGTGCCAGCAGTCATCGGGGTAGCGGAGACCAAGAGACCCAGTACTTC
12	TRBV27	NA	TRBJ1-6	NA	CASSPYNSPLHF	TGTGCCAGCAGTCCATATAATTCACCCCTCCACTTT
15	TRBV7-3	NA	TRBJ1-4	NA	CASSPYRTTNEKLFF	TGTGCCAGCAGCCCCTACAGGACAACTAATGAAAAACTGTTTTTT
13	TRBV5-1	NA	TRBJ2-5	NA	CASSVGTMETQYF	TGCGCCAGCAGCGTCGGGACAATGGAGACCCAGTACTTC
15	TRBV6-2/TRBV6-3	NA	TRBJ2-2	TRBD2	CASSWSGRGTGELFF	TGTGCCAGCAGTTGGAGCGGGAGGGGCACCGGGGAGCTGTTTTTT
13	TRBV11-2	NA	TRBJ1-6	NA	CASSPQANSPLHF	TGTGCCAGCAGCCCTCAGGCTAATTCACCCCTCCACTTT
13	TRBV5-1	once	TRBJ2-7	NA	CASQTEGAEEQYF	TGCGCCAGTCAAACGGAGGGGGCGGAGGAGCAGTACTTC
14	TRBV7-3	few	TRBJ1-1	NA	CASSLRGSNGEAFF	TGTGCCAGCAGCTTACGAGGAAGCAACGGTGAAGCTTTCTTT
16	TRBV28	NA	TRBJ2-1	TRBD2	CASRVLAGGTYNEQFF	TGTGCCAGCAGGGTTCTAGCGGGAGGCACCTACAATGAGCAGTTCTTC
16	TRBV9	NA	TRBJ2-7	TRBD1	CASSPRRTGGYYEQYF	TGTGCCAGCAGCCCCCGCCGGACAGGGGGGTACTACGAGCAGTACTTC
15	TRBV5-1	NA	TRBJ1-2	NA	CASSLASGQTGSYTF	TGCGCCAGCAGCTTGGCTAGTGGACAGACTGGTAGCTACACCTTC
12	TRBV7-9	NA	TRBJ1-2	NA	CASSLGDYGYTF	TGTGCCAGCAGCTTAGGAGACTATGGCTACACCTTC
14	TRBV28	few	TRBJ1-5	NA	CASSPHSSNQPQHF	TGTGCCAGCAGTCCCCACAGTAGCAATCAGCCCCAGCATTTT
13	TRBV6-5	once	TRBJ2-3	NA	CASSRGFTDTQYF	TGTGCCAGCAGTCGGGGTTTTACGGATACGCAGTATTTT
16	TRBV11-3	NA	TRBJ2-1	NA	CASSLGVELSYNEQFF	TGTGCCAGCAGCTTAGGGGTGGAGCTCTCCTACAATGAGCAGTTCTTC